This TCR beta chain stems from a study of blood T cell repertoires in COVID-19. Assay used: immunoSEQ multiplex PCR; TCRdb lists only in-frame clones, some missing. The table has 110,000 or so clones, approximately 80% seen once. This CDR3 contains 15 residues. The J segment lost 2 bases and the V segment lost 7 bases, leaving 8 bases of the junction unmatched. CDR1 and CDR2 from the germline V gene are MGHDK and SYGVNS. The source is a woman between 40 and 55 years old with acute or convalescent COVID-19. Material: peripheral blood. The chain uses TRBV25-1 and TRBJ2-1; 7 bases fit TRBD1. The CDR3 is CASKNRDSPYNEQFF. The CDR3 region has the DNA TGTGCCAGCAAGAACCGGGACAGTCCCTACAATGAGCAGTTCTTC. Based on the CDR3 plus reference TRBV25-1 and TRBJ2-1, the full variable domain is EADIYQTPRYLVIGTGKKITLECSQTMGHDKMYWYQQDPGMELHLIHYSYGVNSTEKGDLSSESTVSRIRTEHFPLTLESARPSHTSQYLCASKNRDSPYNEQFFGPGTRLTVL.